These 3 T cell receptor beta chains came from one sample sequenced in a study of cytomegalovirus exposure and HLA in healthy donors. Clones were sequenced by immunoSEQ multiplex PCR, and TCRdb holds only the in-frame ones, with some missing. The sample gives 150,000 to 180,000 clones, around 83% of which show up once; approximately 2% is in the top ten. Sequencing was performed on PBMCs. Receptors were obtained from a human donor in good health.

The rearrangement uses TRBV6-1 and TRBJ2-1, with a possible D match to TRBD1 (5 bases). CDR3 length: 14 amino acids. V lost 6 bases to trimming and J lost 4 bases, with 13 bases between them. Germline values: CDR1 MNHNS, CDR2 SASEGT. The CDR3 spells CASRIPDRYNEQFF. CDR3 coding DNA: TGTGCCAGCAGGATACCTGACAGATACAATGAGCAGTTCTTC.

The chain employs TRBV19 and TRBJ2-7; TRBD2 is a possible D gene (6 bases). In germline, CDR1 is LNHDA, CDR2 SQIVND (reference sequence). V was shortened by 3 bases and J by 1 base, with 10 bases between the two germline ends. This CDR3 contains 14 residues. CDR3 DNA sequence: TGTGCCAGTAGTATTAAGAGCGGGTCCTACGAGCAGTACTTC. Residues: CASSIKSGSYEQYF.

The chain recombines TRBV10-3 with TRBJ2-2; 11 nucleotides agree with TRBD2. The CDR3 has 15 residues. Unmatched junction bases numbered 3, after V lost 3 bases and J lost 6 bases. Germline V gives CDR1 ENHRY, CDR2 SYGVKD. CDR3 bases: TGTGCCATCAGTGAACTAGCGGGAGTTGCCGGGGAGCTGTTTTTT. This codes for CAISELAGVAGELFF.